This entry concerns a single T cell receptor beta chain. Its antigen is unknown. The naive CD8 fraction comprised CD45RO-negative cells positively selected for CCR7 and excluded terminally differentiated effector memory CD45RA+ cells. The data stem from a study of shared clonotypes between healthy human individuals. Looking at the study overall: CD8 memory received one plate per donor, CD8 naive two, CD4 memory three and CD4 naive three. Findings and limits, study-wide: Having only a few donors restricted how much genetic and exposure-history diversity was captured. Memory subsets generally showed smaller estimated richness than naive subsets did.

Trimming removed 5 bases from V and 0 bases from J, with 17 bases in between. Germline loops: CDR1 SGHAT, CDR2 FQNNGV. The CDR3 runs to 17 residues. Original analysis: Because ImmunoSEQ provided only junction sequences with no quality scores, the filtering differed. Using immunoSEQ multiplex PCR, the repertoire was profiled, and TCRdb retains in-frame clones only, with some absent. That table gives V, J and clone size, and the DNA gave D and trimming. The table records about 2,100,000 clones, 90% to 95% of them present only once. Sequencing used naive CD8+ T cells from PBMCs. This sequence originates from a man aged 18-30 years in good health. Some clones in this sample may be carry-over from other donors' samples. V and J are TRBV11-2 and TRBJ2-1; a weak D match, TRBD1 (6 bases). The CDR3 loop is CASSPPRGSSSYNEQFF. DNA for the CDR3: TGTGCCAGCAGCCCACCAAGGGGGTCCAGCTCCTACAATGAGCAGTTCTTC.